This paragraph reports one T cell receptor (beta chain). The libraries were made with immunoSEQ v3. The table came from immunoSEQ multiplex PCR; TCRdb's copy has only in-frame clones and leaves some out. The sample holds some 37,000 clones, about 73% seen once. This sample is drawn from a study of TIL therapy for anti-PD-1-resistant metastatic lung cancer. The germline CDR1 and CDR2 sequences are SGHKS and YYEKEE (reference sequence). The J segment lost 2 bases and the V segment lost 6 bases, leaving 8 bases of the junction unmatched. There are 16 residues in the CDR3. Time point of the sample: pre-treatment sample, taken before nivolumab and TIL therapy.

The receptor comes from a person between 25 and 80 years old with non-small cell lung cancer. This chain connects TRBV5-5 to TRBJ2-3; 11 nucleotides match TRBD2. The sequencing here drew on blood, taken at baseline. DNA for the CDR3: TGTGCCAGCATCACCGGGACTAGCGGTCCCACAGATACGCAGTATTTT. It codes for CASITGTSGPTDTQYF.